This T cell receptor beta chain emerged from a study of T-cell memory formation after mild COVID-19. Study background: Among the donors, TCR clusters were largely specific to each donor.

The CDR3 has 16 residues. V lost 0 bases and J 4 bases, leaving 19 bases between the germline ends. Germline CDR1 SQVTM, CDR2 ANQGSEA. TCRdb used MiXCR to reprocess the 5' RACE reads, holding one entry per CDR3 protein. Among 85,000 to 130,000 distinct CDR3 sequences listed, roughly 12% were seen once. This clonotype was picked up one time. The chain couples TRBV29-1 to TRBJ2-7; TRBD2 might be the D (6 bases). The sample was PBMCs or a T cell subset sorted from them (not recorded which). The TCR was taken from an adult woman who had mild COVID-19 (a few samples of this study predate the infection). Cell type and time point are not known. The CDR3, as DNA: TGCAGCGTTGAAGATTTGGGGGGAGAGGAGGTTTACGAGCAGTACTTC. This codes for CSVEDLGGEEVYEQYF.